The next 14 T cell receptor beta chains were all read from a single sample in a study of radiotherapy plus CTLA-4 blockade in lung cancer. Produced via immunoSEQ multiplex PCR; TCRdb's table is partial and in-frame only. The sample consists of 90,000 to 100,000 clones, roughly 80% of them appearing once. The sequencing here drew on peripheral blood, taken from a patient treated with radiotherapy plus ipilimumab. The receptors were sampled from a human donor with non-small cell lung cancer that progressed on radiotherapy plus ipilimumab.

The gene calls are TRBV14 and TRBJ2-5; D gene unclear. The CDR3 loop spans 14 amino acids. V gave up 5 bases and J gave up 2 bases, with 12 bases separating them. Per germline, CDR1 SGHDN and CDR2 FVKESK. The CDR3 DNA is TGTGCCAGCAGCGTGGCTCAGAGGCAAGAGACCCAGTACTTC. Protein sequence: CASSVAQRQETQYF.

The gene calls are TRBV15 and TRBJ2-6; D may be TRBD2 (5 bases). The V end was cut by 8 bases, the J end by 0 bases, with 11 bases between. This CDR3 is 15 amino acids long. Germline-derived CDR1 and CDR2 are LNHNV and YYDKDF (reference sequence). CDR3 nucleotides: TGTGCCACCTCGGGGTACTACTCTGGGGCCAACGTCCTGACTTTC. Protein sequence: CATSGYYSGANVLTF.

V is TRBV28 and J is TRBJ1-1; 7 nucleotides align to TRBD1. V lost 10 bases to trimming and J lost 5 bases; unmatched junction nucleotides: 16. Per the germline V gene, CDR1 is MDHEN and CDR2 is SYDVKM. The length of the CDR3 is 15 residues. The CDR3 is CAISPAGGYYTEAFF. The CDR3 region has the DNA TGTGCCATCTCGCCCGCAGGGGGTTATTATACTGAAGCTTTCTTT.

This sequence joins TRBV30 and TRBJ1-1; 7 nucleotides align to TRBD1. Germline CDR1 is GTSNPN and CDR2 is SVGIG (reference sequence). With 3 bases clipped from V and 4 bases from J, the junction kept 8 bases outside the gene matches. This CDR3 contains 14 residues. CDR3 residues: CAWRYIQGSTEAFF. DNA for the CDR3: TGTGCCTGGAGATATATACAGGGGAGCACTGAAGCTTTCTTT.

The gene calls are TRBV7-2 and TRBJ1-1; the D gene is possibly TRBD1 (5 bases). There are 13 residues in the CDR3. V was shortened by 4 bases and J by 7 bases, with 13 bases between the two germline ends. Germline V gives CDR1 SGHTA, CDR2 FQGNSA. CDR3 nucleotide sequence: TGTGCCAGCAGCTATGGGGACCGCAATGAAGCTTTCTTT. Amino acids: CASSYGDRNEAFF.

The DNA for the CDR3 is TGTGCCAGCTCTCTCCCGGAGGCTTTCTTT. Protein sequence: CASSLPEAFF. The V gene is TRBV18, the J gene TRBJ1-1; D uncertain. This CDR3 is built from 10 residues. Germline V gives CDR1 KGHSH, CDR2 LQKENI. Trimming cost V 6 bases and J 11 bases, with 10 bases left between them.

The CDR3, as DNA: TGTGCCAGCGCCGGGATAGCGGGGATCGAGCAGTTCTTC. It is translated as CASAGIAGIEQFF. The V call is TRBV27, the J call TRBJ2-1; 8 nucleotides line up with TRBD2. The V and J ends lost 8 bases and 10 bases, in that order; junction bases with no gene match: 10. The germline V gene has CDR1 MNHEY and CDR2 SMNVEV (reference sequence). There are 13 residues in the CDR3.

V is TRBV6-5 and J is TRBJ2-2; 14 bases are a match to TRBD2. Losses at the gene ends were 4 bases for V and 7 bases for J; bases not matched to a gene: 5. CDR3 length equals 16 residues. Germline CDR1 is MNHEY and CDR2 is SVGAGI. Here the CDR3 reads CASSWGLAGEGGELFF. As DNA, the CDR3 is TGTGCCAGCAGTTGGGGACTAGCGGGAGAGGGCGGGGAGCTGTTTTTT.

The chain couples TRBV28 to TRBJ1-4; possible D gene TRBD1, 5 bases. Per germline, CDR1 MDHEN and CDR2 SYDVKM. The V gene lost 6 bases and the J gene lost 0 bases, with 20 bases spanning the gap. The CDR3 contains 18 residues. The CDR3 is CASSLHPGKWATNEKLFF. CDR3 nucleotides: TGTGCCAGCAGCCTTCATCCAGGGAAGTGGGCAACTAATGAAAAACTGTTTTTT.

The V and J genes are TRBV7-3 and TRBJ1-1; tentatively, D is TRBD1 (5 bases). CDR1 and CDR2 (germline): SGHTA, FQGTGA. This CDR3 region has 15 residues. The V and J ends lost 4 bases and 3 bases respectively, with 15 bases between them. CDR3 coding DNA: TGTGCCAGCAGCTCTGGCGCGGGGGGACACACTGAAGCTTTCTTT. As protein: CASSSGAGGHTEAFF.

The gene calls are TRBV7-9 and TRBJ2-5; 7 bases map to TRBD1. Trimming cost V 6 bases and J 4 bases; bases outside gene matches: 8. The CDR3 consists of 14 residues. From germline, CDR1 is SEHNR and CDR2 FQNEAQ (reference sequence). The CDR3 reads CASREGGFGETQYF. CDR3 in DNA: TGTGCCAGCAGGGAAGGGGGCTTCGGAGAGACCCAGTACTTC.

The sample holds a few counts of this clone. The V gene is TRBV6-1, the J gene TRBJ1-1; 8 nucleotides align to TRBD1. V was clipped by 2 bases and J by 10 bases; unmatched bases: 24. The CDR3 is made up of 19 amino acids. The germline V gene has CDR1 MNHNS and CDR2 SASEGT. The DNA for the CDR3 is TGTGCCAGCAGTGAAAGTGCCCCTTGGTGGACCCCACCAACAGGGGGAGCTTTCTTT. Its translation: CASSESAPWWTPPTGGAFF.

The CDR3 loop is CATHGANTVGEQFF. CDR3 coding DNA: TGTGCCACCCATGGGGCCAATACCGTGGGTGAGCAGTTCTTC. The chain recombines TRBV28 with TRBJ2-1; D is perhaps TRBD1 (5 bases). This CDR3 has 14 amino acids. The germline V gene encodes CDR1 MDHEN and CDR2 SYDVKM. V gave up 10 bases and J gave up 9 bases, with 22 bases separating them. Full variable domain (remainder filled in from reference TRBV28 and TRBJ2-1): DVKVTQSSRYLVKRTGEKVFLECVQDMDHENMFWYRQDPGLGLRLIYFSYDVKMKEKGDIPEGYSVSREKKERFSLILESASTNQTSMYLCATHGANTVGEQFFGPGTRLTVL.

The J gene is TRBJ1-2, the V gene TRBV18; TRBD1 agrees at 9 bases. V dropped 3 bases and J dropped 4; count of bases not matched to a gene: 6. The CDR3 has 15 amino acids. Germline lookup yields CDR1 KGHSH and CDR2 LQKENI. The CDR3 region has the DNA TGTGCCAGCTCACCCGGACAGGGGACGATCTATGGCTACACCTTC. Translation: CASSPGQGTIYGYTF.